This is a list of T cell receptor beta chains from one sample in a study of graft-versus-host responses after intestinal transplantation. Measured with immunoSEQ multiplex PCR; TCRdb has only the in-frame clones, and not every one. The sample includes about 130,000 clones, approximately 92% of them seen just once. The antigens these receptors bind are not known. This material consisted of unstimulated CD4+ T cells sorted from spleen or lymph node cells, taken before intestinal transplant. These receptors all come from a human donor who received an intestinal transplant. The CDR3 runs from the conserved cysteine through the conserved F or W. Each record gives: V gene, J gene, D gene, clone size, CDR3 protein, CDR3 DNA. A D gene is named only where the DNA matches it firmly. Part of the rows lack a size; the others show once, few, many or a class for expanded clones.

TRBV5-1	TRBJ1-6	.	.	CASSLERLLNSPLHF	TGCGCCAGCAGCTTGGAAAGACTACTTAATTCACCCCTCCACTTT
TRBV9	TRBJ2-1	TRBD2	once	CASSVLESGSYNEQFF	TGTGCCAGCAGCGTACTGGAAAGCGGGAGCTACAATGAGCAGTTCTTC
TRBV1	TRBJ2-2	.	once	CTSSQEASGVNTGELFF	TGCACCAGCAGCCAAGAAGCTAGCGGGGTTAACACCGGGGAGCTGTTTTTT
TRBV5-1	TRBJ2-7	.	.	CASSLGWESYEQYF	TGCGCCAGCAGCTTGGGATGGGAATCCTACGAGCAGTACTTC
TRBV2	TRBJ2-5	.	.	CASTAQGLRETQYF	TGTGCCAGCACTGCGCAGGGCCTCCGGGAGACCCAGTACTTC
TRBV11-2	TRBJ2-7	.	.	CASSSQGVYEQYF	TGTGCCAGCAGCTCACAGGGAGTCTACGAGCAGTACTTC
TRBV10-3	TRBJ2-5	.	.	CAISGDTQETQYF	TGTGCCATCAGTGGGGACACCCAAGAGACCCAGTACTTC
TRBV27	TRBJ1-1	.	.	CASSPRVSPRTEAFF	TGTGCCAGCAGTCCGCGCGTATCTCCTCGCACTGAAGCTTTCTTT
TRBV7-6	TRBJ1-6	.	.	CASSLEMNSPPHF	TGTGCCAGCAGCTTAGAGATGAATTCACCCCCCCACTTT
TRBV28	TRBJ1-1	.	.	CASGAGGPEGNTEAFF	TGTGCCAGCGGGGCGGGGGGTCCGGAAGGGAACACTGAAGCTTTCTTT
TRBV29-1	TRBJ1-2	.	.	CSVDPKMNYGYTF	TGCAGCGTTGACCCCAAGATGAACTATGGCTACACCTTC
TRBV27	TRBJ2-7	TRBD1	.	CASSPRDSSYEQYF	TGTGCCAGCAGTCCCCGGGACAGCTCCTACGAGCAGTACTTC
TRBV27	TRBJ2-7	.	.	CASSQQRAYEQYF	TGTGCCAGCAGCCAACAGAGGGCGTACGAGCAGTACTTC
TRBV5-5	TRBJ1-5	.	once	CASSSWDNQPQHF	TGTGCCAGCAGCTCTTGGGATAATCAGCCCCAGCATTTT
TRBV27	TRBJ1-5	TRBD1	.	CASRGAGGIYQPQHF	TGTGCCAGCCGTGGGGCAGGGGGCATTTATCAGCCCCAGCATTTT